The 14 T cell receptor beta chains below all came from one sample that was sequenced in a study of CD8 T cells in ankylosing spondylitis. TCRdb re-called the 5' RACE reads through MiXCR, storing one row per CDR3 protein. The table has some 200,000 distinct CDR3 sequences, approximately 18% seen once. The sequencing sample was made of blood, either unsorted or a sorted T cell fraction (not recorded which). These receptors all stem from a male donor aged 5 to 29 with ankylosing spondylitis or in good health (not recorded which).

In its sample, this clonotype was seen many times. The chain has TRBV5-4 and TRBJ2-7; the D gene could be TRBD1 or TRBD2 (5 bases each). Deletions cut 3 bases from V and 2 bases from J, with 21 bases between. CDR1 and CDR2 from the germline V gene are SGHNT and YYREEE (reference sequence). There are 17 residues in the CDR3. CDR3 bases: TGTGCCAGCAGCTCGCAATACTCGGGACGGAAGACCTACGAGCAGTACTTC. The encoded protein is CASSSQYSGRKTYEQYF.

This clonotype was counted many times. The chain carries TRBV12-3 or TRBV12-4 and TRBJ1-4; unclear D gene. V lost 7 bases, J lost 3 bases, and 15 bases lay in between. The CDR3 length is 15 residues. CDR3 in amino acids: CASTPSVTPNEKLFF. As DNA, the CDR3 is TGTGCCAGCACCCCCTCGGTAACCCCTAATGAAAAACTGTTTTTT.

The chain combines TRBV5-1 with TRBJ2-7, with TRBD2 matching 7 bases. Germline V gene lookup returns CDR1 SGHRS and CDR2 YFSETQ. This CDR3 comprises 15 residues. V lost 0 bases to trimming and J lost 3 bases; unmatched junction nucleotides: 6. CDR3 loop: CASSLGPGGSYEQYV. The CDR3 DNA reads TGCGCCAGCAGCTTGGGCCCTGGCGGGAGCTACGAGCAGTACGTC.

This clonotype appeared many times. This rearrangement joins TRBV24-1 to TRBJ2-2, with 10 bases matching TRBD1. Losses at the gene ends were 4 bases for V and 4 bases for J; bases not matched to a gene: 5. From germline, CDR1 is KGHDR and CDR2 SFDVKD. CDR3 size: 16 residues. The DNA for the CDR3 is TGTGCCACCAGTGACCTCAGACAGGGGGCCACCGGGGAGCTGTTTTTT. Its protein product is CATSDLRQGATGELFF.

This clonotype was counted many times. This chain joins TRBV6-6 and TRBJ1-5, with a possible D match to TRBD1 (6 bases). This CDR3 has 13 residues. V was shortened by 5 bases and J by 6 bases, with 11 bases between the two germline ends. Germline V gene data show CDR1 as MNHNY and CDR2 as SVGAGI (reference sequence). DNA for the CDR3: TGTGCCAGCAGTCCAGGGGCCGGTCAGCCCCAGCATTTT. Its protein is CASSPGAGQPQHF.

There are many counts of this clonotype. This sequence joins TRBV24-1 and TRBJ2-1; possible D gene TRBD1, 6 bases. V dropped 5 bases and J dropped 5 bases, with 21 bases sitting between them. Germline CDR1 is KGHDR and CDR2 is SFDVKD. This CDR3 comprises 17 residues. In DNA form, the CDR3 reads TGTGCCACCAGTGCCCAAAGGACAGTCAGAGGGAACAATGAGCAGTTCTTC. It is translated as CATSAQRTVRGNNEQFF.

The chain uses TRBV24-1 and TRBJ2-2; D not resolved. This CDR3 spans 11 amino acids. Per germline, CDR1 KGHDR and CDR2 SFDVKD. V lost 5 bases to trimming and J lost 7 bases, with 4 bases between them. The CDR3 nucleotides are TGTGCCACCAGTGGGGACGGGGAGCTGTTTTTT. Translation gives CATSGDGELFF.

This CDR3 is CASSADYEQYV. In DNA, the CDR3 is TGTGCCAGCAGTGCTGACTACGAGCAGTACGTC. The chain has TRBV6-1 and TRBJ2-7; D gene unclear. The CDR3 has 11 amino acids. In germline, CDR1 is MNHNS, CDR2 SASEGT. V lost 4 bases and J lost 3, with 4 bases in between.

This clonotype appeared many times. This chain links TRBV20-1 with TRBJ1-5, with 7 nucleotides matching TRBD1. The V segment lost 3 bases and the J segment 9 bases; nucleotides outside the gene matches: 2. The germline gives CDR1 DFQATT, CDR2 SNEGSKA (reference sequence). The CDR3 runs to 11 residues. The CDR3 DNA reads as TGCAGTGCTAGCCAGGGGGGGCCCCAGCATTTT. Its translation: CSASQGGPQHF.

This clonotype was recorded many times. J is TRBJ1-1 and V is TRBV12-3 or TRBV12-4, with TRBD1 as a possible D gene (6 bases). This CDR3 spans 15 amino acids. The V end lost 3 bases, the J end lost 0 bases, and 11 bases lay between the germline ends. CDR3 loop: CASSLGGAMNTEAFF. As DNA, the CDR3 is TGTGCCAGCAGTTTGGGGGGCGCGATGAACACTGAAGCTTTCTTT.

In DNA form, the CDR3 reads TGTGCCAGCAGTTACGGGGGAGAGCAGTACGTC. Its protein is CASSYGGEQYV. This rearrangement joins TRBV6-5 to TRBJ2-7, with D tentatively TRBD1 or TRBD2 (5 bases each). The CDR3 is made up of 11 amino acids. In germline, CDR1 is MNHEY, CDR2 SVGAGI. V was cut by 2 bases and J by 7 bases, with 6 bases left in between.

This clonotype was seen at least ten times. The chain uses TRBV2 and TRBJ2-7; 8 bases align to TRBD1. V trimming: 9 bases; J trimming: 3 bases; junction bases outside the gene matches: 4. The CDR3 is 12 amino acids. Germline CDR1 reads SNHLY; CDR2 reads FYNNEI. The CDR3 protein is CASGQGDYEQYF. The CDR3 DNA reads as TGTGCCAGTGGACAGGGTGACTACGAGCAGTACTTC.

This clonotype appeared many times. This sequence joins TRBV5-1 and TRBJ2-1; D not certain. The germline V gene encodes CDR1 SGHRS and CDR2 YFSETQ. The V gene lost 4 bases and the J gene lost 3 bases, with 5 bases spanning the gap. The CDR3 length is 12 residues. For the CDR3, the DNA is TGCGCCAGCAGCGTCGACTACAATGAGCAGTTCTTC. The encoded protein is CASSVDYNEQFF.

At least ten counts were recorded for this clonotype. This sequence joins TRBV12-3 or TRBV12-4 and TRBJ2-2; the D gene is possibly TRBD1 (6 bases). The CDR3 is made up of 14 amino acids. V lost 4 bases and J 7 bases, leaving 13 bases between the germline ends. The CDR3 sequence: CASSSQGQYGELFF. The CDR3 DNA follows: TGTGCCAGCAGTTCCCAAGGACAGTACGGGGAGCTGTTTTTT.